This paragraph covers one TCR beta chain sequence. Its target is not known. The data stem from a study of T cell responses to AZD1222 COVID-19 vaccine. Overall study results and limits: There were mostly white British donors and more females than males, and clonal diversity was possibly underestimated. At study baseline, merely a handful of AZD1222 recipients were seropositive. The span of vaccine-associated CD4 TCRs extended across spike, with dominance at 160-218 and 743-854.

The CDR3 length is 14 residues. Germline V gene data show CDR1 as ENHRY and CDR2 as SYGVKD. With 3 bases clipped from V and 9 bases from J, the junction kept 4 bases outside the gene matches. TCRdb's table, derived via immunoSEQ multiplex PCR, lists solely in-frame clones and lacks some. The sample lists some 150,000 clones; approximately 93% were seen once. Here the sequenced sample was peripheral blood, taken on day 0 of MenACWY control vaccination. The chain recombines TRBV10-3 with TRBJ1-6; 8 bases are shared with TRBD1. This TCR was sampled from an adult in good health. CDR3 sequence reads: CAISDGQGVSPLHF. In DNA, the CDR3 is TGTGCCATCAGTGACGGACAGGGAGTTTCACCCCTCCACTTT.